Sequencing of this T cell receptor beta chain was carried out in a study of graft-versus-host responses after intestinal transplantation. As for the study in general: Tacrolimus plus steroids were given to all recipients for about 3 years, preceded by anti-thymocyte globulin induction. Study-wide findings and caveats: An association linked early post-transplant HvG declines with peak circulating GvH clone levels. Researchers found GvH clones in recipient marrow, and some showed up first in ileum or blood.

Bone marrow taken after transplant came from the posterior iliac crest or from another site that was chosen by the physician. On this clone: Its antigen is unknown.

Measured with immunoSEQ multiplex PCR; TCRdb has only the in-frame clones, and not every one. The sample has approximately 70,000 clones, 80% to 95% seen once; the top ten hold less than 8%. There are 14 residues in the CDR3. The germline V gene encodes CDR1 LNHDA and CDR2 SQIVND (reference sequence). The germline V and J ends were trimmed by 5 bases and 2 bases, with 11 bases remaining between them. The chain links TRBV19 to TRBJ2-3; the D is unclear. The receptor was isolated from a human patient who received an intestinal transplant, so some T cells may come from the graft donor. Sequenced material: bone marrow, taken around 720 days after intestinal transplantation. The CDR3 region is CASSPFIYTDTQYF. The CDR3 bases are TGTGCCAGTAGTCCCTTTATTTACACAGATACGCAGTATTTT. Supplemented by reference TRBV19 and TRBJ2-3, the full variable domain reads DGGITQSPKYLFRKEGQNVTLSCEQNLNHDAMYWYRQDPGQGLRLIYYSQIVNDFQKGDIAEGYSVSREKKESFPLTVTSAQKNPTAFYLCASSPFIYTDTQYFGPGTRLTVL.